The rows below give T cell receptor beta chains drawn from one sample of a study of cytomegalovirus exposure and HLA in healthy donors. The method was immunoSEQ multiplex PCR; TCRdb's version includes in-frame clones alone and lacks a portion of them. The sample has a few hundred thousand clones; about 90% are singletons. Material: PBMCs. Source of these receptors: a woman between 18 and 29 years old in good health and CMV-seronegative. Both conserved end residues are part of each CDR3. Each record gives: J gene, V gene, D gene, clone size, CDR3 DNA, CDR3 protein. D genes are given only for firm matches. Some rows have no size entry. The others give once, few or many, or a class for an expanded clone.

>TRBJ2-2|TRBV5-4|TRBD2|NA
TGTGCCAGCAGCATGGGACTAGCAAACACCGGGGAGCTGTTTTTT
CASSMGLANTGELFF
>TRBJ2-5|TRBV6-4|TRBD2|NA
TGTGCCAGCAGCCCGAGGGCGGGGGGTAAAGAGACCCAGTACTTC
CASSPRAGGKETQYF
>TRBJ2-2|TRBV11-2|NA|NA
TGTGCCAGCAGCTTATTACGCCGCACCGGGAAGCTGTTTTTT
CASSLLRRTGKLFF
>TRBJ2-3|TRBV15|NA|NA
TGTGCCACCAGCAGAGGGAGGGCCCGCTCAGATACGCAGTATTTT
CATSRGRARSDTQYF
>TRBJ1-2|TRBV6-1|NA|NA
TGTGCCAGCAGACCTACAGGGAGAGGAGAAAGGGGCTACACCTTC
CASRPTGRGERGYTF
>TRBJ1-2|TRBV7-3|TRBD1|few
TGTGCCAGCAGCACCGGACAGGGGACTTCCTATGGCTACACCTTC
CASSTGQGTSYGYTF
>TRBJ2-5|TRBV30|NA|NA
TGTGCCTGGAGTCTAGCCCGGACCTCCGGGGGAGAGACCCAGTACTTC
CAWSLARTSGGETQYF
>TRBJ1-2|TRBV9|TRBD1|NA
TGTGCCAGCAGCATTAAGGGGGCAGGGGACGGCTACACCTTC
CASSIKGAGDGYTF
>TRBJ1-1|TRBV13|TRBD1|NA
TGTGCCAGCAGCTTAGTTGGACAGGGTTACACTGAAGCTTTCTTT
CASSLVGQGYTEAFF
>TRBJ2-5|TRBV7-8|NA|NA
TGTGCCAGCAGCTGGGTGACAGGTCGCGAGACCCAGTACTTC
CASSWVTGRETQYF
>TRBJ1-5|TRBV7-3|NA|NA
TGTGCCAGCAGCTTAACCCGGGGGGGGTTTTGTAGCAATCAGCCCCAGCATTTT
CASSLTRGGFCSNQPQHF
>TRBJ1-2|TRBV29-1|NA|NA
TGCAGCGTTTTACAGGGAGCTAACTATGGCTACACCTTC
CSVLQGANYGYTF
>TRBJ2-7|TRBV6-5|TRBD2|NA
TGTGCCAGCAGTACCGGGACTAGCTCCGACGAGCAGTACTTC
CASSTGTSSDEQYF
>TRBJ1-1|TRBV27|NA|NA
TGTGCCAGCAGTTTAGTCTCCAGGGCTTTAGCTTTCTTT
CASSLVSRALAFF
>TRBJ1-1|TRBV4-2|TRBD1|NA
TGTGCCAGCAGCCAAGGAAGCGCCAGGGGGCCCACTGAAGCTTTCTTT
CASSQGSARGPTEAFF
>TRBJ1-2|TRBV19|TRBD1|NA
TGTGCCAGTATCCTAACCAACGACAGGGGTAGACGCTACACCTTC
CASILTNDRGRRYTF
>TRBJ2-5|TRBV6-5|TRBD2|NA
TGTGCCAGCACCTTAGCGGGGGGGCACGGGACCCAGTACTTC
CASTLAGGHGTQYF
>TRBJ2-2|TRBV18|TRBD2|NA
TGTGCCAGCTCACCACCTAGCGGGGGTGGCACCGGGGAGCTGTTTTTT
CASSPPSGGGTGELFF
>TRBJ2-5|TRBV2|NA|once
TGTGCCAGCGCGGTCGGAGGGGCTCAACCGAGTGAAGAGACCCAGTACTTC
CASAVGGAQPSEETQYF
>TRBJ1-2|TRBV5-6|NA|NA
TGTGCCAGCAGCTTCGGGGGAACCTATGGCTACACCTTC
CASSFGGTYGYTF
>TRBJ2-1|TRBV23-1|NA|NA
TGCGCCAGCAGTCAGGGAACAGGGAGAATGGACAATGAGCAGTTCTTC
CASSQGTGRMDNEQFF
>TRBJ1-5|TRBV25-1|NA|NA
TGTGCCAGCAGGCGATCAAACGGACAGTGGGATCAGCCCCAGCATTTT
CASRRSNGQWDQPQHF
>TRBJ2-7|TRBV2|NA|once
TGTGCCAGCGAACGCGGGAAGGCGTTGCAGTACTTC
CASERGKALQYF
>TRBJ1-6|TRBV7-2|NA|NA
TGTGCCAGCAGCTTAGGACAGCCTAATTCACCCCTCCACTTT
CASSLGQPNSPLHF
>TRBJ2-3|TRBV5-5|TRBD2|NA
TGTGCCAGCAGCACTGGACTAGCTACACAGTATTTT
CASSTGLATQYF
>TRBJ1-1|TRBV11-2|NA|NA
TGTGCCAGCAGCTTCAGGGCAGGGACTATGAACACTGAAGCTTTCTTT
CASSFRAGTMNTEAFF
>TRBJ1-1|TRBV6-5|TRBD1|NA
TGTGCCAGCAGCAACCAAGGGACAGCGAACACTGAAGCTTTCTTT
CASSNQGTANTEAFF
>TRBJ1-4|TRBV14|NA|NA
TGTGCCAGCAGCCAAGAGGCAGTGGTCCCCGAAAAACTGTTTTTT
CASSQEAVVPEKLFF
>TRBJ1-2|TRBV21-1|NA|NA
TGTGCCAGCAGCAATTCGACAGGGGCATACAACTATGGCTACACCTTC
CASSNSTGAYNYGYTF
>TRBJ1-1|TRBV6-5|NA|NA
TGTGCCAGCGGGAGAGGGAGGGAAAACACTGAAGCTTTCTTT
CASGRGRENTEAFF
>TRBJ1-1|TRBV29-1|NA|few
TGCAGCGTTTTTAGTGCGGAAGCTTTCTTT
CSVFSAEAFF
>TRBJ2-3|TRBV4-2|NA|once
TGTGCCAGCAGCCAAGAACTAGTATGGGCAGATACGCAGTATTTT
CASSQELVWADTQYF
>TRBJ1-4|TRBV12-5|NA|NA
TGTGCTAGTGGTCGCGGGACAACTAATGAAAAACTGTTTTTT
CASGRGTTNEKLFF
>TRBJ2-7|TRBV9|TRBD1|NA
TGTGCCAGCAGCGTAGGGGGGGGACAGGGAATATCGTACGAGCAGTACTTC
CASSVGGGQGISYEQYF
>TRBJ1-1|TRBV9|NA|NA
TGTGCCAGCAGCCCAACCGCAGGGAACACTGAAGCTTTCTTT
CASSPTAGNTEAFF
>TRBJ1-1|TRBV29-1|TRBD1|NA
TGCAGCGTTAGGGACAGGGGGAACACTGAAGCTTTCTTT
CSVRDRGNTEAFF
>TRBJ1-2|TRBV19|TRBD1|NA
TGTGCCAGTAGTTGGGGGGACAGGGAAGGCTACACCTTC
CASSWGDREGYTF
>TRBJ1-1|TRBV9|NA|NA
TGTGCCAGCAGCGTAGGATCGGGGGGAGCTTTCTTT
CASSVGSGGAFF
>TRBJ2-7|TRBV13|TRBD1|NA
TGTGCCAGCAGCTTCGGGACAGGGTCCTACGAGCAGTACTTC
CASSFGTGSYEQYF
>TRBJ2-7|TRBV5-1|TRBD1|NA
TGCGCCAGCAGCCGGACAGGGTCCTACGAGCAGTACTTC
CASSRTGSYEQYF
>TRBJ2-7|TRBV6-5|TRBD1|NA
TGTGCCAGCAGTTACCCGATAGGGACAGGCGGTGAGGAGCAGTACTTC
CASSYPIGTGGEEQYF
>TRBJ2-1|TRBV5-1|TRBD1|NA
TGCGCCAGCAGCTTGGCGCTTCCAGGGGGTAGGCCATACAATGAGCAGTTCTTC
CASSLALPGGRPYNEQFF
>TRBJ1-6|TRBV19|NA|NA
TGTGCCAGTAGTCAGGGGATCGTGAATTCACCCCTCCACTTT
CASSQGIVNSPLHF
>TRBJ1-4|TRBV18|NA|NA
TGTGCCAGCTCACCGTATCAGGCCGAAAAACTGTTTTTT
CASSPYQAEKLFF
>TRBJ2-7|TRBV5-1|NA|NA
TGCGCCAGCAGCCGAGGCCGCGCCTCCTACGAGCAGTACTTC
CASSRGRASYEQYF